This T cell receptor beta chain was observed in a study of T cells in Graves' hyperthyroidism and ophthalmopathy. Germline-derived CDR1 and CDR2 are LNHNV and YYDKDF (reference sequence). The CDR3 covers 15 residues. Trimming pared 1 base from V and 0 bases from J, leaving 8 bases between. This clonotype appeared a few times. Amplification targeted TCR beta CDR3 regions from RNA transcripts. The HTBI primer set served for first-round RT-PCR of the TCR CDR3. TCRdb fed the multiplex PCR reads into MiXCR, producing one record per CDR3 protein. The top ten clones hold roughly a third of a sample with fewer than 450,000 distinct CDR3 sequences, roughly 15% of them seen once.

This TCR derives from a woman in her 30s with Graves' hyperthyroidism that later progressed to Graves' ophthalmopathy. The V gene is TRBV15, the J gene TRBJ2-3; D gene unclear. Material: blood. In DNA, the CDR3 is TGTGCCACCAGCAGAGTGGATGGAAGCACAGATACGCAGTATTTT. Translating gives CATSRVDGSTDTQYF.